Detailed here is one T cell receptor (beta chain). Its antigen is still unknown. The entry originates in a study of OX40 agonist ivuxolimab in advanced cancers. This CDR3 is built from 12 residues. Germline CDR1 is SEHNR and CDR2 is FQNEAQ (reference sequence). V was pared by 5 bases and J by 5 bases, with 7 bases between. Study-level results: Clonal expansion in partial responders at 0.1-3.0 mg/kg ranked among the lowest.

Produced via immunoSEQ multiplex PCR; TCRdb's table is partial and in-frame only. This table holds more than 80,000 clones, about 89% found once. V gene TRBV7-9 combines with J gene TRBJ2-1; D may be TRBD2 (6 bases). The sequence derives from an adult with an advanced solid tumor such as melanoma, head and neck, liver or kidney cancer. The input for sequencing was CD4+ or CD8+ T cells sorted from blood, taken in a trial of the OX40 agonist ivuxolimab. The CDR3 loop reads CASSPGDNEQFF. Written as DNA, the CDR3 is TGTGCCAGCAGCCCGGGGGACAATGAGCAGTTCTTC.